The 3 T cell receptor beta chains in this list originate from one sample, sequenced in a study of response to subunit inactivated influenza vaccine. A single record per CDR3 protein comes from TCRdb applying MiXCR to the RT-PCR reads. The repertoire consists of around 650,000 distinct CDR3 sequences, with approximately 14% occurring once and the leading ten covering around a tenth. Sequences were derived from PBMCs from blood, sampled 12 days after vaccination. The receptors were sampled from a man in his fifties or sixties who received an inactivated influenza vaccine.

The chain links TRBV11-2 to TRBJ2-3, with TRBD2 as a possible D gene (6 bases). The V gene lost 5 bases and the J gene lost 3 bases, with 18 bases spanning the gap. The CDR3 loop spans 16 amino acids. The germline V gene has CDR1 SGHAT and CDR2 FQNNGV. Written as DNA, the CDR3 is TGTGCCAGCAGCCCGAACCCCCCGGGAGCAACAGATACGCAGTATTTT. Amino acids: CASSPNPPGATDTQYF.

CDR3 protein: CASSSQDRVYNEQFF. The CDR3 nucleotides are TGTGCCAGCAGCTCCCAGGACAGGGTCTACAATGAGCAGTTCTTC. The chain employs TRBV28 and TRBJ2-1; 8 bases fit TRBD1. The V segment lost 6 bases and the J segment 3 bases; nucleotides outside the gene matches: 7. Germline CDR1 reads MDHEN; CDR2 reads SYDVKM. This CDR3 spans 15 amino acids.

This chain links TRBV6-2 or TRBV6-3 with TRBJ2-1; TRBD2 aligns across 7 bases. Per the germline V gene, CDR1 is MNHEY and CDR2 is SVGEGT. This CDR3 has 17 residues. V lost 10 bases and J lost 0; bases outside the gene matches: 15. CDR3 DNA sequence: TGTGCCACCTCTGCGTTTCGCGGGGGTGTCTCCTACAATGAGCAGTTCTTC. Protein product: CATSAFRGGVSYNEQFF.